This T cell receptor (beta chain) was sequenced during a study of OX40 agonist ivuxolimab in advanced cancers. Regarding the research as a whole: Ivuxolimab was an agonistic, fully human IgG2 monoclonal antibody directed against OX40 (CD134), a costimulatory receptor. Intravenous ivuxolimab was administered to patients every 2 weeks at six dose levels: 0.01, 0.1, 0.3, 1.5, 3 and 10 mg/kg. Of the approximately 50 dose-escalation patients, hepatocellular carcinoma was present in about 20, melanoma in roughly 15, renal cell carcinoma in 9 and head and neck cancer in 9. A male proportion of approximately 83% and a mean age of approximately 55 years, ranging from 23 to 79, were recorded for the dose-escalation cohort. Patients were allowed to have had prior anti-PD-1, anti-PD-L1 or anti-CTLA-4 therapy, and approximately 40% of the dose-escalation patients had previously received checkpoint inhibitors. Three dose-escalation patients achieved partial responses, one with hepatocellular carcinoma and two with cutaneous melanoma. The purpose of peripheral TCRbeta sequencing was to test whether ivuxolimab changed TCR sequence diversity and led to clonal T-cell expansion. The paper covers the monotherapy dose-escalation part of the phase I ivuxolimab trial, which included N ≈ 50 patients. Findings and caveats that apply to the study as a whole: Low levels of normalized T-cell clonal expansion were also seen in some patients who did not respond. The antigen specificity of the peripheral T cells that underwent clonal expansion was not determined. After ivuxolimab, more expanded clones were found on average in CD8+ T cells than in CD4+ T cells. At doses of 0.1 to 3.0 mg/kg, clonal expansion of both CD4+ and CD8+ T cells in blood was seen between baseline and week 6. In the 0.1-3.0 mg/kg groups, partial responders were among the patients with the lowest normalized peripheral clonal expansion, particularly in CD8+ T cells.

Genomic DNA was isolated from the sorted cells so that the TCRbeta CDR3 region could be sequenced. The immunoSEQ Assay was used to sequence the TCRbeta CDR3 regions. In its TCRdb copy, this immuneACCESS table keeps in-frame sequences only and misses some clones. Where compared with another copy, unresolved V genes explain less than half of these, and the others have no known cause. The sample table holds 100,000 to 130,000 clones, of which approximately 90% were seen once. The ten largest clonotypes hold approximately 1.3% of the sample. A note on this clone: Its antigen specificity is not known. Base qualities are not provided; no much larger clone lies one nucleotide away.

The trial excluded patients who had a history of autoimmune disease or were on systemic immunosuppression. Peripheral blood for TCR sequencing was collected from all dose cohorts at baseline, on cycle 4 day 1, and on cycle 7 day 1. The samples were drawn from a first-in-human, open-label, multicenter phase I dose-escalation trial of ivuxolimab. Adults with locally advanced or metastatic melanoma, renal cell, hepatocellular, or head and neck squamous cell carcinoma were enrolled in the trial. Before TCR sequencing, CD4+ T cells and CD8+ T cells from peripheral blood were sorted into separate populations. The junction shows trimming of 2 bases on V and 0 bases on J, plus 8 bases between the germline ends. From cysteine to phenylalanine, the CDR3 is 15 amino acids long. Kept here is only the CDR3 DNA, which spans 45 bases and is read in frame from base 1. CDR1 and CDR2 are read off the germline V gene as SGHNT and YENEEA.

The material was CD4+ or CD8+ T cells sorted from blood, obtained in a trial of the OX40 agonist ivuxolimab. In this chain, TRBV11-3 is recombined with TRBJ1-3, with the D gene uncertain. The TCR sequence derives from an adult with an advanced solid tumor such as melanoma, head and neck, liver or kidney cancer. The bases are TGTGCCAGCAGCTTACCGGGGAGCTCTGGAAACACCATATATTTT. The translation is CASSLPGSSGNTIYF.